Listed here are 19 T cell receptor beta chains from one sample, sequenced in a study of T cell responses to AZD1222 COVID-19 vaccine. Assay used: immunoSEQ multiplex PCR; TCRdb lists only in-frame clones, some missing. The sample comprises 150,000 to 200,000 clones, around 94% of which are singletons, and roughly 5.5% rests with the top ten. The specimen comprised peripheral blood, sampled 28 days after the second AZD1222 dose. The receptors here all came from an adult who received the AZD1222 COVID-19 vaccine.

The CDR3 is CASSQAKIGARNEQFF. The CDR3, as DNA: TGCGCCAGCAGCCAAGCAAAAATAGGAGCTAGGAATGAGCAGTTCTTC. The chain carries TRBV4-1 and TRBJ2-1, with D unclear. The CDR3 is 16 residues long. V was trimmed by 1 base and J by 7 bases, leaving 17 bases between them. CDR1 is MGHRA and CDR2 is YSYEKL in the germline V gene.

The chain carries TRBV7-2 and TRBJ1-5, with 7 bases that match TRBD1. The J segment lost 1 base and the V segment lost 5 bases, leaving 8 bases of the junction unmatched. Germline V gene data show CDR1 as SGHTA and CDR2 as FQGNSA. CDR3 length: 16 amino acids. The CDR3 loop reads CASSPRGGISNQPQHF. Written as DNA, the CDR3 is TGTGCCAGCAGCCCCAGGGGGGGGATCAGCAATCAGCCCCAGCATTTT.

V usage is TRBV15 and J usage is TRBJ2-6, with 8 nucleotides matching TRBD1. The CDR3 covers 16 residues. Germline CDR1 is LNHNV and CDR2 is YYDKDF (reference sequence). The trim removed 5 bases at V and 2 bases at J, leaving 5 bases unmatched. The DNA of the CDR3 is TGTGCCACCAGCTCAGGGGGCGGCACTGGGGCCAACGTCCTGACTTTC. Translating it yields CATSSGGGTGANVLTF.

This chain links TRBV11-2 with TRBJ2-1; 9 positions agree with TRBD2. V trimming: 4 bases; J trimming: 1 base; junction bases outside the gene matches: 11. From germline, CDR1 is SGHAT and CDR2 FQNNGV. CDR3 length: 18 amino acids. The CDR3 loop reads CASSSVPGAGGSYNEQFF. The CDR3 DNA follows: TGTGCCAGCAGCTCGGTTCCAGGCGCGGGGGGGTCCTACAATGAGCAGTTCTTC.

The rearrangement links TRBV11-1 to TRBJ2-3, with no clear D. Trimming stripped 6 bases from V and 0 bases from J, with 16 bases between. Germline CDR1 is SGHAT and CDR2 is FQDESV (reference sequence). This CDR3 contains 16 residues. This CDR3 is CASSFSPPRSTDTQYF. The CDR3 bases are TGTGCCAGCAGTTTCTCGCCACCTCGAAGCACAGATACGCAGTATTTT.

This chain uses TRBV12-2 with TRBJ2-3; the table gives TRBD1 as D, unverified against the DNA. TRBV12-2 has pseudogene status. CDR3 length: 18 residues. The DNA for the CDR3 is TGTGCAAGTCGCTTGGTAAAAAGACGTGGGCCCCGCACAGATACGCAGTATTTT. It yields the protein CASRLVKRRGPRTDTQYF.

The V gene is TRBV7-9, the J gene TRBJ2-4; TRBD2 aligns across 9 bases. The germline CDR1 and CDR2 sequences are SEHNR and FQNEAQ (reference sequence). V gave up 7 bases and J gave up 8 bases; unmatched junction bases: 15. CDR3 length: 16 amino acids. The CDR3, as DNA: TGTGCCAGCACCCGAGGGGCTAGCGGGATTCTTGACATTCAGTACTTC. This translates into CASTRGASGILDIQYF.

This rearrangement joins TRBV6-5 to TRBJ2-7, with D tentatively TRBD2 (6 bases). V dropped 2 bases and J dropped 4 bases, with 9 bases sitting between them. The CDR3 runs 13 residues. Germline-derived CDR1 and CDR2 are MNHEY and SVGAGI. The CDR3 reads CASSYGREYEQYF. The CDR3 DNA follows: TGTGCCAGCAGTTACGGACGGGAGTACGAGCAGTACTTC.

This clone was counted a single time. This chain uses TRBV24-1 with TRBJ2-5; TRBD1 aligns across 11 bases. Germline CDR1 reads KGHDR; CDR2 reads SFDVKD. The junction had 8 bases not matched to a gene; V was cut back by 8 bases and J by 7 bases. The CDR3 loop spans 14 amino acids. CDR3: CATKGQGEMGTQYF. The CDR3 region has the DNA TGTGCCACCAAGGGACAGGGGGAGATGGGGACCCAGTACTTC.

The CDR3 DNA reads as TGTGCCAGCAGTTTAATGGGACAGGGCGGCAATGAGCAGTTCTTC. Amino acids: CASSLMGQGGNEQFF. V gene TRBV28 combines with J gene TRBJ2-1; the match to TRBD1 covers 9 bases. The CDR3 runs 15 residues. Germline V lookup: CDR1 MDHEN, CDR2 SYDVKM. J lost 6 bases, V lost 2 bases, and 5 bases had no gene match. Using reference TRBV28 and TRBJ2-1 for the parts outside the CDR3, the full variable domain is DVKVTQSSRYLVKRTGEKVFLECVQDMDHENMFWYRQDPGLGLRLIYFSYDVKMKEKGDIPEGYSVSREKKERFSLILESASTNQTSMYLCASSLMGQGGNEQFFGPGTRLTVL.

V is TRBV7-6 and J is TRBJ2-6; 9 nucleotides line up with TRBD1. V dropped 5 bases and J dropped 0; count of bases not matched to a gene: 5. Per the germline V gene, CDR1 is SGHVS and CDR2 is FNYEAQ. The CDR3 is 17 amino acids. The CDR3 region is CASSIGTGTSGANVLTF. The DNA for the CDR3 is TGTGCCAGCAGCATCGGGACAGGGACCTCTGGGGCCAACGTCCTGACTTTC. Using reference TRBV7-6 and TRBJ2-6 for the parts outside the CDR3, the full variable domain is GAGVSQSPRYKVTKRGQDVALRCDPISGHVSLYWYRQALGQGPEFLTYFNYEAQQDKSGLPNDRFSAERPEGSISTLTIQRTEQRDSAMYRCASSIGTGTSGANVLTFGAGSRLTVL.

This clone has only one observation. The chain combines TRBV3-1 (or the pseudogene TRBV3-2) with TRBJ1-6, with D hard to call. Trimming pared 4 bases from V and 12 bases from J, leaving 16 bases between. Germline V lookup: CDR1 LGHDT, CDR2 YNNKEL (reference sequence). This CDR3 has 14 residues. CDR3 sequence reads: CASSRGRGGGPLHF. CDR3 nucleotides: TGTGCCAGCAGCCGAGGGCGAGGAGGTGGACCCCTCCACTTT.

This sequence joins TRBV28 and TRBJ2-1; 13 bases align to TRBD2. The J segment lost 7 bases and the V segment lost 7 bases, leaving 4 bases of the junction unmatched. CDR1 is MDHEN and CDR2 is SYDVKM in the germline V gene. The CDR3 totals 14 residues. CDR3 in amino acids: CASIPGLAGNEQFF. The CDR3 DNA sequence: TGTGCCAGCATACCGGGACTAGCGGGAAATGAGCAGTTCTTC.

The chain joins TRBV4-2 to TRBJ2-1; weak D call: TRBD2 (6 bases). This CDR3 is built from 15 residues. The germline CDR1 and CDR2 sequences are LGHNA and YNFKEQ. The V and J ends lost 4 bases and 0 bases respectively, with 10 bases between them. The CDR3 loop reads CASSPLGGSYNEQFF. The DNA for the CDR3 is TGTGCCAGCAGCCCTCTGGGGGGCTCCTACAATGAGCAGTTCTTC.

This CDR3 is CASSESETAEQYF. In DNA, the CDR3 is TGTGCCAGCAGTGAAAGCGAGACGGCAGAGCAGTACTTC. This rearrangement joins TRBV6-1 to TRBJ2-7; D unclear. This CDR3 spans 13 amino acids. The germline V gene encodes CDR1 MNHNS and CDR2 SASEGT. Trimming removed 2 bases from V and 7 bases from J, with 12 bases in between.

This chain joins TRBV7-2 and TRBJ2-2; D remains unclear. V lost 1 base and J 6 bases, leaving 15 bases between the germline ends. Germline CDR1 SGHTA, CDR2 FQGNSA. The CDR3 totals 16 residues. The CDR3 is CASSLVAPRVAGELFF. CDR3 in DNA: TGTGCCAGCAGCTTAGTTGCCCCCAGAGTCGCCGGGGAGCTGTTTTTT.

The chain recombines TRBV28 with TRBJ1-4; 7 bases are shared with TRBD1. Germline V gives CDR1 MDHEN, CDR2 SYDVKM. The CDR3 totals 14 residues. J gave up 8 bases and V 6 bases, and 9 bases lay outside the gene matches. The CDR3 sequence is CASRTPGGLEKLFF. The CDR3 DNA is TGTGCCAGCAGAACTCCAGGGGGTTTGGAAAAACTGTTTTTT.

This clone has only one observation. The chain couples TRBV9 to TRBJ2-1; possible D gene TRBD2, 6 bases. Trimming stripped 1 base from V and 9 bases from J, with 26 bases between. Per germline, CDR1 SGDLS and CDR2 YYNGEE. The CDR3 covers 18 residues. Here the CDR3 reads CASSVSAGSIGGTSEQFF. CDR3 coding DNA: TGTGCCAGCAGCGTATCGGCTGGGTCAATCGGAGGGACGAGTGAGCAGTTCTTC.

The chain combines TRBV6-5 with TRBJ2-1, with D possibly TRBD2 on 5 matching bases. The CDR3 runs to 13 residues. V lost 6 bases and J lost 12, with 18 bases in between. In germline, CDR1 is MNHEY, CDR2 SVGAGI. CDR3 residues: CASSHPGLEGQFF. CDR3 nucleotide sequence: TGTGCCAGCAGCCACCCCGGACTGGAAGGGCAGTTCTTC.